Sequencing of this T cell receptor beta chain was carried out in a study of blood T cell dynamics during melanoma immunotherapy. Time point described: week 3, after first cycle of checkpoint inhibitor. Samples come from before therapy and from week 3 after the first blockade cycle. General observations from the study: It remained unknown if the driving T cell clones were melanoma-specific. PBMC repertoires of eventual disease-control patients split at W3 into clonality or diversity gains.

Comment on this clone: As yet, its antigen is unknown.

Some clones are missing from TCRdb's copy, which holds only in-frame ones; the method was immunoSEQ multiplex PCR. Counted here are 25,000 to 35,000 clones, approximately 80% occurring once; the ten biggest clones make up 10%. This sample comprised blood, obtained from a patient treated with checkpoint blockade. The TCR was taken from a human donor with melanoma.

The CDR3 coding sequence is TGTGCCTGGAGTGTACATAGCGGCCTAGAGACCCAGTACTTC. Amino acid sequence: CAWSVHSGLETQYF. This chain connects TRBV30 to TRBJ2-5; D may be TRBD2 (6 bases). The V end was cut by 0 bases, the J end by 4 bases, with 12 bases between. Germline lookup yields CDR1 GTSNPN and CDR2 SVGIG (reference sequence). This CDR3 region has 14 residues.